This is a list of T cell receptor beta chains from one sample in a study of T cell responses to AZD1222 COVID-19 vaccine. TCRdb's table, derived via immunoSEQ multiplex PCR, lists solely in-frame clones and lacks some. The data hold over 130,000 clones, with roughly nine tenths observed a single time. The sequencing used peripheral blood, collected 28 days after the second AZD1222 dose. The receptor set was obtained from an adult who received the AZD1222 COVID-19 vaccine. The CDR3 runs from the conserved cysteine through the conserved F or W. D genes are given only for firm matches. Clone size, where shown, is once, few, many, or a class for clones that have expanded.

size	D	V	J	CDR3
NA	TRBD2	TRBV5-8	TRBJ2-2	CASSLYSSGRGGELFF
NA	NA	TRBV7-2	TRBJ2-1	CASSFRPPPEFF
NA	NA	TRBV7-3	TRBJ2-5	CASSLWGSAPGTQYF
NA	TRBD1	TRBV4-2	TRBJ1-2	CASSPRTGDPYGYTF
NA	NA	TRBV6-2/TRBV6-3	TRBJ2-1	CASSYLRVGNLRDNEQFF
NA	NA	TRBV4-3	TRBJ1-1	CASSQEAADYMNTEAFF
NA	TRBD2	TRBV28	TRBJ2-7	CASSSLSGRGSYEQYF
NA	NA	TRBV9	TRBJ2-3	CASSVKGLEGDTQYF
once	NA	TRBV6-5	TRBJ1-6	CASTMTYNSPLHF
NA	NA	TRBV24-1	TRBJ2-7	CATSDLRSGEQYF
NA	NA	TRBV3-1/TRBV3-2	TRBJ1-1	CASSQGDAPPLNTEAFF
NA	NA	TRBV28	TRBJ2-7	CATGTAGEQYF
NA	NA	TRBV19	TRBJ2-3	CASSISTGVTDTQYF
NA	TRBD1	TRBV5-1	TRBJ1-1	CASSWTGTGGRNTEAFF
NA	NA	TRBV9	TRBJ2-3	CASSYGTLDTQYF
NA	NA	TRBV7-2	TRBJ1-3	CASSLAGTTTGNTIYF